The 16 T cell receptor beta chains listed next were all sequenced from one sample in a study of blood T cell repertoires in COVID-19. Using immunoSEQ multiplex PCR, the repertoire was profiled, and TCRdb retains in-frame clones only, with some absent. The sample shows roughly 380,000 clones, approximately 90% of them seen only once. The source material was peripheral blood. These receptors originate from a woman aged 40 to 49 with COVID-19, enrolled during active disease.

The rearrangement links TRBV13 to TRBJ2-7; 8 bases match TRBD1. With 4 bases clipped from V and 1 base from J, the junction kept 9 bases outside the gene matches. Germline V lookup: CDR1 PRHDT, CDR2 FYEKMQ (reference sequence). The CDR3 sequence is 16 residues long. The CDR3 DNA is TGTGCCAGCAGCTACGGACAGGGAGGTAGGTCCTACGAGCAGTACTTC. The encoded protein is CASSYGQGGRSYEQYF.

The chain links TRBV15 to TRBJ1-1; 8 bases map to TRBD1. Germline lookup yields CDR1 LNHNV and CDR2 YYDKDF (reference sequence). The CDR3 sequence is 16 residues long. Unmatched junction bases numbered 9, after V lost 2 bases and J lost 4 bases. This CDR3 is CATSRPDRGVSTEAFF. In DNA, the CDR3 is TGTGCCACCAGCAGACCCGACAGGGGAGTCAGCACTGAAGCTTTCTTT.

The rearrangement links TRBV30 to TRBJ1-2; tentatively, D is TRBD1 (6 bases). Trimming removed 5 bases from V and 7 bases from J, with 14 bases in between. Germline V CDR1 and CDR2: GTSNPN, SVGIG (reference sequence). The CDR3 extends over 12 amino acids. CDR3 sequence: CAWGRGPGGYTF. Here the CDR3 DNA reads TGTGCCTGGGGGCGGGGGCCCGGTGGCTACACCTTC.

The gene calls are TRBV5-1 and TRBJ2-7, with D possibly matching TRBD2 (5 bases). CDR1 SGHRS and CDR2 YFSETQ come from the germline V gene. CDR3 length: 15 amino acids. V was trimmed by 5 bases and J by 0 bases, leaving 15 bases between them. The CDR3, as DNA: TGCGCCAGCAGTATGAACGGGGTTGACTCCTACGAGCAGTACTTC. This encodes CASSMNGVDSYEQYF.

J is TRBJ1-1 and V is TRBV18; a weak D match, TRBD1 (5 bases). There are 16 residues in the CDR3. Trimming shortened V by 2 bases and J by 1 base, and 14 bases separated the two germline ends. The germline V gene has CDR1 KGHSH and CDR2 LQKENI. The CDR3 DNA reads TGTGCCAGCTCACCATTGGAAGGGCAGGGGAACACTGAAGCTTTCTTT. It encodes CASSPLEGQGNTEAFF. Drawing the rest from reference TRBV18 and TRBJ1-1, the complete variable domain is NAGVMQNPRHLVRRRGQEARLRCSPMKGHSHVYWYRQLPEEGLKFMVYLQKENIIDESGMPKERFSAEFPKEGPSILRIQQVVRGDSAAYFCASSPLEGQGNTEAFFGQGTRLTVV.

The chain recombines TRBV18 with TRBJ2-3, with TRBD2 matching 14 bases. Germline V gene data show CDR1 as KGHSH and CDR2 as LQKENI. The J segment lost 4 bases and the V segment lost 5 bases, leaving 5 bases of the junction unmatched. The CDR3 loop spans 16 amino acids. CDR3 DNA: TGTGCCAGCTCAGTGACTAGCGGGAGGGCTTCAGATACGCAGTATTTT. Translation: CASSVTSGRASDTQYF.

The chain couples TRBV12-3 or TRBV12-4 to TRBJ2-1; D may be TRBD2 (5 bases). The CDR3 is made up of 13 amino acids. V lost 5 bases and J 12 bases, leaving 17 bases between the germline ends. As DNA, the CDR3 is TGTGCCAGCAGTCTCGGCAGTGGACTCCGGCAGTTCTTC. Its translation: CASSLGSGLRQFF.

This chain connects TRBV29-1 to TRBJ1-1; D unresolved. V shed 7 bases and J shed 2 bases, with 17 bases lying between them. The CDR3 extends over 14 amino acids. CDR1 is SQVTM and CDR2 is ANQGSEA in the germline V gene. CDR3 sequence (DNA): TGCAGCGCTAGCACTTCTACTCCAAACACTGAAGCTTTCTTT. It is translated as CSASTSTPNTEAFF.

DNA of the CDR3: TGTGCCAGCAGCTTAGCCCATCCCGACAGTTCTGGGGCCAACGTCCTGACTTTC. Protein sequence: CASSLAHPDSSGANVLTF. The V gene is TRBV7-2, the J gene TRBJ2-6; a possible D gene is TRBD1 (5 bases). The CDR3 is 18 residues long. The V and J ends lost 0 bases and 1 base respectively, with 13 bases between them. CDR1 and CDR2 (germline): SGHTA, FQGNSA.

The chain employs TRBV27 and TRBJ2-3; 15 nucleotides match TRBD2. With 6 bases clipped from V and 3 bases from J, the junction kept 4 bases outside the gene matches. CDR3 length: 16 amino acids. Germline values: CDR1 MNHEY, CDR2 SMNVEV (reference sequence). The CDR3 loop reads CASSPGLAGGTDTQYF. DNA of the CDR3: TGTGCCAGCAGCCCCGGACTAGCGGGAGGGACAGATACGCAGTATTTT.

The V call is TRBV6-5, the J call TRBJ1-2, with 9 bases that match TRBD1. The CDR3 covers 14 residues. Germline trimming cut 8 bases from V and 2 bases from J; bases unmatched to any gene: 6. Germline values: CDR1 MNHEY, CDR2 SVGAGI. CDR3 in amino acids: CASQTGTGNYGYTF. CDR3 coding DNA: TGTGCCAGCCAAACCGGGACAGGGAACTATGGCTACACCTTC.

The rearrangement joins TRBV27 to TRBJ1-1, with a possible D match to TRBD1 (6 bases). Trimming removed 8 bases from V and 1 base from J, with 17 bases in between. This CDR3 spans 15 amino acids. Germline CDR1 and CDR2: MNHEY and SMNVEV (reference sequence). In nucleotides, the CDR3 is TGTGCCAGCGAAAGCAGGAACAGGGAGAACACTGAAGCTTTCTTT. This encodes CASESRNRENTEAFF.

In regard to this clone: Other DNA sequences of this sample code for an identical CDR3. The chain joins TRBV6-5 to TRBJ1-2; D call uncertain. CDR3 length equals 12 residues. In germline, CDR1 is MNHEY, CDR2 SVGAGI. V lost 6 bases and J lost 4, with 9 bases in between. CDR3 protein: CASSSGAYGYTF. In nucleotides, the CDR3 is TGTGCCAGCAGCTCGGGAGCCTATGGCTACACCTTC.

This clone was seen only once. The chain is built from TRBV19 and TRBJ2-3; 13 bases match TRBD2. This CDR3 region has 17 residues. With 6 bases clipped from V and 2 bases from J, the junction kept 8 bases outside the gene matches. CDR1 is LNHDA and CDR2 is SQIVND in the germline V gene (reference sequence). In nucleotides, the CDR3 is TGTGCCAGTAGACCTCCGGGACTAGCGGGATTCACAGATACGCAGTATTTT. It encodes CASRPPGLAGFTDTQYF.

This clone was detected many times. A junction boundary mismatches the germline segment, possibly from a read error. The rearrangement links TRBV2 to TRBJ2-1; D gene unclear. Looked up from germline, CDR1 is SNHLY and CDR2 is FYNNEI. The CDR3 has 13 amino acids. DNA for the CDR3: TGTGCCAGCAGTGGCGACTCCCACAATGAGCAGTTCTTC. Translated: CASSGDSHNEQFF.

To note about this clone: Other DNA sequences of this sample code for an identical CDR3. This chain links TRBV7-9 with TRBJ1-4, with D perhaps matching TRBD1 (5 bases). This CDR3 region has 13 residues. Trimming took 2 bases from V and 4 from J, leaving 5 bases between them. Germline V gene lookup returns CDR1 SEHNR and CDR2 FQNEAQ (reference sequence). The CDR3 bases are TGTGCCAGCAGCTTACAGGGTAATGAAAAACTGTTTTTT. This gives the protein CASSLQGNEKLFF.